This T cell receptor (beta chain) came from a study of blood T cell repertoires in COVID-19. The CDR3 is made up of 17 amino acids. Per germline, CDR1 SGHRS and CDR2 YFSETQ. V lost 3 bases and J lost 0; bases outside the gene matches: 4. Measured with immunoSEQ multiplex PCR; TCRdb has only the in-frame clones, and not every one. Among roughly 180,000 clones, around 85% were seen once, and the ten largest hold roughly 8%. This receptor was obtained from a woman in her sixties with acute or convalescent COVID-19. The V call is TRBV5-1, the J call TRBJ2-2; 11 bases match TRBD1. The sequenced sample consisted of peripheral blood. The CDR3 coding sequence is TGCGCCAGCAGCTCCGGACAGGGGGCGACGAACACCGGGGAGCTGTTTTTT. Encoded protein: CASSSGQGATNTGELFF.